This T cell receptor (beta chain) was found in a study of spatial heterogeneity in lung cancer. Looking at the study overall: An average of more than ten raw reads was observed per unique TCR and UMI combination. Regarding the study as a whole: Tumor T cell coverage was estimated at around 7.4% for alpha and more than 12% for beta chains. Counts of expanded intratumoral alpha and beta TCRs tracked tumor mutation counts.

This clonotype was recorded a few times. Its antigen is currently unknown. The library protocol tagged each TCR cDNA with a unique molecular identifier. Each CDR3 protein is one row after TCRdb ran MiXCR on the 5' RACE reads. Counted here are about 10,000 distinct CDR3 sequences, approximately 12% occurring once; the ten biggest clones make up under 15%. Losses at the gene ends were 2 bases for V and 0 bases for J; bases not matched to a gene: 3. This CDR3 spans 15 amino acids. CDR1 and CDR2 from the germline V gene are MNHNY and SVGAGI (reference sequence). The time point is: sample taken at primary tumor resection.

This TCR derives from a female donor with early-stage non-small cell lung cancer. Here the sequenced sample was lung tumor tissue, taken at surgery. The chain has TRBV6-6 and TRBJ2-5, with 7 bases identical to TRBD2. As DNA, the CDR3 is TGTGCCAGCAGTTACACACGGGGGGACCAAGAGACCCAGTACTTC. Residues: CASSYTRGDQETQYF.